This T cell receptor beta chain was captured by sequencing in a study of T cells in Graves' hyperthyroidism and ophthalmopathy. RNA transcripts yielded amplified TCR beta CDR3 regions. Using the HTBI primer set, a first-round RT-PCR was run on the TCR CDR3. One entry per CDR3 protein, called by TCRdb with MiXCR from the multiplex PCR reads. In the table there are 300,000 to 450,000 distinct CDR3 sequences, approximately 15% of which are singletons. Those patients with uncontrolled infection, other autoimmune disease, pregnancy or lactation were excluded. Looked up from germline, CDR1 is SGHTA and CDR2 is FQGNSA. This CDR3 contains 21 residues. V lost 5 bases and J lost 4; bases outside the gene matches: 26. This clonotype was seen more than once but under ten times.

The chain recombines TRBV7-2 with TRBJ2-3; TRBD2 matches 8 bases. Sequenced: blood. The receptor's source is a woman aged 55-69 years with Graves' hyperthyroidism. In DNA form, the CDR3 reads TGTGCCAGCAGCCAAAGAGTTCCGGGACTAGTGAGGAGTTTAGGGCCAGATACGCAGTATTTT. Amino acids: CASSQRVPGLVRSLGPDTQYF.